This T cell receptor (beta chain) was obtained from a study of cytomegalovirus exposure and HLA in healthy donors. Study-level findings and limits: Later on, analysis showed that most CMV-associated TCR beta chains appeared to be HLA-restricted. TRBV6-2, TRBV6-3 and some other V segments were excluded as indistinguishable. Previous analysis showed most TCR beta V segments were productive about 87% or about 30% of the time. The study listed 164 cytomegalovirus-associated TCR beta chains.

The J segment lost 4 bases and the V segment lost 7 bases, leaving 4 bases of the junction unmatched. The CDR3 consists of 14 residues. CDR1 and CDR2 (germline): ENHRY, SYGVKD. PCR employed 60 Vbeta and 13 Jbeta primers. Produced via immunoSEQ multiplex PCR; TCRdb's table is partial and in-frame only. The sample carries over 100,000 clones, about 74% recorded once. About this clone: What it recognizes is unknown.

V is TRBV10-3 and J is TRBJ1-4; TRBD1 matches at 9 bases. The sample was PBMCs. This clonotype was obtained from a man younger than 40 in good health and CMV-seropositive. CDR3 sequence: CAIKPGQGNEKLFF. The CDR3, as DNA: TGTGCCATCAAACCGGGACAGGGTAATGAAAAACTGTTTTTT.